The rows below give T cell receptor beta chains drawn from one sample of a study of T cells in Graves' hyperthyroidism and ophthalmopathy. TCRdb used MiXCR to reprocess the multiplex PCR reads, holding one entry per CDR3 protein. Among a few hundred thousand distinct CDR3 sequences listed, roughly 14% were seen once. Sequencing input: blood. The receptors were gathered from a woman younger than 45 with Graves' hyperthyroidism. Each CDR3 is given with its conserved first and last residue. The order of the fields is clone size, V gene, CDR3 length, J gene, D gene, CDR3 protein, CDR3 DNA. D genes are given only for firm matches. The size of a clone is reported for some rows only, either as once, few or many, or as a class for expanded clones.

few	TRBV5-1	11	TRBJ1-1	-	CASSLGFEAFF	TGCGCCAGCAGCTTGGGATTCGAAGCTTTCTTT
many	TRBV7-2	15	TRBJ2-7	-	CASSPRGGSGYEQYF	TGTGCCAGCAGCCCCAGGGGCGGGAGTGGTTACGAGCAGTACTTC
many	TRBV28	14	TRBJ1-5	-	CASSWIDSNQPQHF	TGTGCCAGCAGTTGGATAGATAGCAATCAGCCCCAGCATTTT
many	TRBV20-1	14	TRBJ2-3	TRBD2	CSARDQRDTDTQYF	TGCAGTGCTAGAGATCAGCGGGACACAGATACGCAGTATTTT
many	TRBV20-1	12	TRBJ1-5	-	CSARDSTQPQHF	TGCAGTGCTAGAGATTCCACTCAGCCCCAGCATTTT
-	TRBV29-1	15	TRBJ2-3	TRBD2	CSVEGAGDPTDTQYF	TGCAGCGTTGAAGGGGCGGGGGATCCCACAGATACGCAGTATTTT
-	TRBV3-1	15	TRBJ1-2	TRBD1	CASSPLEGAVLGYTF	TGTGCCAGCAGCCCGCTCGAGGGGGCGGTTCTTGGCTACACCTTC
few	TRBV29-1	12	TRBJ2-1	-	CSVEDRRYEQFF	TGCAGCGTTGAAGATCGAAGGTATGAGCAGTTCTTC
few	TRBV18	13	TRBJ2-1	-	CASTLFTGNEQFF	TGTGCCAGCACCCTCTTCACGGGCAATGAGCAGTTCTTC
many	TRBV2	14	TRBJ1-6	-	CASSGVGSRSPLHF	TGTGCCAGCAGTGGAGTGGGCAGTCGGTCACCCCTCCACTTT
-	TRBV9	16	TRBJ2-7	TRBD2	CASSLGGLAGVYEQYF	TGTGCCAGCAGCCTAGGGGGCCTAGCGGGAGTCTACGAGCAGTACTTC
many	TRBV7-2	14	TRBJ2-7	-	CASSFKAGSYEQYF	TGTGCCAGCAGCTTCAAGGCAGGTAGCTACGAGCAGTACTTC
-	TRBV12-3/TRBV12-4	16	TRBJ2-7	TRBD1	CASSFIGTGGSYEQYF	TGTGCCAGCAGTTTCATTGGGACAGGGGGTTCGTACGAGCAGTACTTC
-	TRBV11-2	18	TRBJ2-7	TRBD2	CASSLNSGTSGTSYEQYF	TGTGCCAGCAGCTTAAACTCCGGGACTAGCGGGACCTCCTACGAGCAGTACTTC
-	TRBV19	16	TRBJ2-3	TRBD2	CASRLAPGLGTDTQYF	TGTGCCAGTAGACTCGCGCCGGGACTAGGCACAGATACGCAGTATTTT
many	TRBV6-5	14	TRBJ2-3	-	CASSYDRGTDTQYF	TGTGCCAGCAGTTATGACAGAGGCACAGATACGCAGTATTTT
-	TRBV5-1	15	TRBJ2-4	TRBD1	CASSLKGAMENIQYF	TGCGCCAGCAGCTTGAAGGGGGCCATGGAAAACATTCAGTACTTC
few	TRBV10-3	14	TRBJ1-5	-	CAISDRPLNQPQHF	TGTGCCATCAGTGACAGGCCGCTCAATCAGCCCCAGCATTTT
many	TRBV9	19	TRBJ2-2	-	CASSVAPRLGGASTGELFF	TGTGCCAGCAGCGTAGCACCTCGCCTCGGTGGCGCGAGCACCGGGGAGCTGTTTTTT
-	TRBV6-2/TRBV6-3	15	TRBJ2-4	TRBD2	CASRLSGSGFGIQYF	TGTGCCAGCAGACTCAGCGGGAGTGGGTTTGGCATTCAGTACTTC
-	TRBV14	11	TRBJ2-1	-	CASSHGGEQFF	TGTGCCAGCAGCCACGGTGGGGAGCAGTTCTTC
few	TRBV20-1	16	TRBJ2-2	-	CSARDHAGRTTGELFF	TGCAGTGCTAGAGATCATGCAGGGAGGACCACCGGGGAGCTGTTTTTT
many	TRBV7-3	16	TRBJ2-1	TRBD2	CASSLTGGSGHNEQFF	TGTGCCAGCAGCTTAACCGGCGGGAGCGGGCACAATGAGCAGTTCTTC
-	TRBV5-1	15	TRBJ2-3	-	CASSLLQRAGDTQYF	TGCGCCAGCAGCTTGCTACAGCGGGCGGGAGATACGCAGTATTTT
-	TRBV7-9	16	TRBJ2-1	TRBD2	CASSLGGLAGVLKQFF	TGTGCCAGCAGCTTAGGAGGTCTAGCGGGAGTCTTAAAGCAGTTCTTC
many	TRBV28	15	TRBJ2-7	-	CASSGVEQGSYEQYF	TGTGCCAGCAGTGGGGTCGAACAGGGATCCTACGAGCAGTACTTC
few	TRBV13	18	TRBJ2-3	TRBD2	CASSPPPVRGGRPDTQYF	TGTGCCAGCAGTCCCCCCCCCGTGCGTGGCGGGAGACCAGATACGCAGTATTTT
many	TRBV20-1	14	TRBJ2-1	-	CSASGEPNYNEQFF	TGCAGTGCCTCGGGGGAGCCGAACTACAATGAGCAGTTCTTC
-	TRBV24-1	16	TRBJ1-4	-	CATSDTAVKANEKLFF	TGTGCCACCAGTGATACGGCGGTTAAAGCTAATGAAAAACTGTTTTTT
few	TRBV6-1	14	TRBJ1-1	-	CASSYTGVNTEAFF	TGTGCCAGCAGTTATACCGGGGTGAACACTGAAGCTTTCTTT
many	TRBV12-3/TRBV12-4	16	TRBJ2-7	TRBD1	CASSLATGTGSHEQYF	TGTGCCAGCAGTTTAGCCACCGGGACAGGGTCCCACGAGCAGTACTTC
-	TRBV5-1	18	TRBJ2-3	-	CASSLDPKTNHLTDTQYF	TGCGCCAGCAGCTTGGACCCCAAGACAAACCACCTCACAGATACGCAGTATTTT
many	TRBV11-1	14	TRBJ2-1	-	CASSLWRSYNEQFF	TGTGCCAGCAGCTTATGGCGCTCCTACAATGAGCAGTTCTTC
-	TRBV19	14	TRBJ2-3	-	CASSSRDLTDTQYF	TGTGCCAGTAGTTCGCGGGACCTCACAGATACGCAGTATTTT
many	TRBV12-3/TRBV12-4	14	TRBJ2-1	-	CASSLGGRAREQFF	TGTGCCAGCAGTTTAGGAGGAAGGGCGAGGGAGCAGTTCTTC
few	TRBV5-6	16	TRBJ1-3	-	CASSLFFLNSGNTIYF	TGTGCCAGCAGCTTGTTTTTTTTGAACTCTGGAAACACCATATATTTT
few	TRBV27	13	TRBJ2-7	-	CASSPRQHGEQYF	TGTGCCAGCAGTCCCCGACAGCACGGCGAGCAGTACTTC
many	TRBV20-1	14	TRBJ2-1	TRBD2	CSVRGRRSYNEQFF	TGCAGTGTTCGCGGGAGGCGCTCCTACAATGAGCAGTTCTTC
few	TRBV5-5	13	TRBJ1-5	-	CASNLQLNQPQHF	TGTGCCAGCAACCTACAGCTCAATCAGCCCCAGCATTTT
-	TRBV10-3	15	TRBJ1-3	-	CAISGKGSSGNTIYF	TGTGCCATCAGTGGAAAAGGAAGCTCTGGAAACACCATATATTTT
many	TRBV6-9	17	TRBJ1-1	TRBD1	CASSYSTNRGVDTEAFF	TGTGCCAGCAGTTATTCAACCAACAGGGGCGTCGACACTGAAGCTTTCTTT
many	TRBV18	15	TRBJ2-7	TRBD1	CASSQGTGSSYEQYF	TGTGCCAGCTCACAGGGGACAGGGAGCTCCTACGAGCAGTACTTC
-	TRBV3-1	16	TRBJ2-7	-	CASSQDPSRPYYGQYF	TGTGCCAGCAGCCAAGATCCTTCTAGACCATACTACGGGCAGTACTTC
-	TRBV6-2/TRBV6-3	16	TRBJ2-1	-	CASSPTTGIAVYGQFF	TGTGCCAGCAGTCCAACGACGGGGATAGCGGTTTACGGGCAGTTCTTC
-	TRBV12-3/TRBV12-4	14	TRBJ2-1	TRBD2	CASSLAGPDNEQFF	TGTGCCAGCAGCCTAGCGGGGCCCGACAATGAGCAGTTCTTC
few	TRBV7-3	14	TRBJ2-2	-	CASSSDANTGELFF	TGTGCCAGCAGCTCCGACGCGAACACCGGGGAGCTGTTTTTT
-	TRBV19	13	TRBJ2-7	-	CASNQGRFDEQYF	TGTGCCAGTAATCAGGGGCGCTTCGACGAGCAGTACTTC
few	TRBV7-9	15	TRBJ2-1	-	CASSHLKSGYNEQFF	TGTGCCAGCAGTCACCTTAAATCGGGGTACAATGAGCAGTTCTTC
-	TRBV5-1	16	TRBJ2-7	-	CASSLAALARGYEQYF	TGCGCCAGCAGCTTGGCCGCGTTGGCAAGGGGTTACGAGCAGTACTTC
-	TRBV20-1	19	TRBJ2-6	-	CSARGGAGTVVIGANVLTF	TGCAGTGCTAGAGGGGGGGCAGGCACCGTTGTTATTGGGGCCAACGTCCTGACTTTC
many	TRBV7-3	17	TRBJ2-1	-	CASSLGGGAGVSDEQFF	TGTGCCAGCAGCTTAGGAGGGGGGGCGGGGGTGTCTGATGAGCAGTTCTTC
few	TRBV19	17	TRBJ2-7	TRBD1	CASSPRWDRRPPHEQYF	TGTGCCAGTAGTCCCCGTTGGGACAGGAGGCCTCCTCACGAGCAGTACTTC
many	TRBV20-1	14	TRBJ2-3	-	CSATAGPSRDTQYF	TGCAGTGCCACAGCTGGACCGTCTCGAGATACGCAGTATTTT
-	TRBV27	16	TRBJ1-2	-	CASSGPGLRGGYGYTF	TGTGCCAGCAGTGGGCCGGGGTTGCGGGGGGGCTATGGCTACACCTTC
-	TRBV9	19	TRBJ2-4	TRBD2	CASSSDPGTSGSGGNIQYF	TGTGCCAGCAGCTCCGACCCGGGGACTAGCGGGAGCGGGGGAAACATTCAGTACTTC